This TCR beta chain was profiled in a study of immune reconstitution after stem cell transplant in scleroderma. This clonotype was recorded a few times. TCRdb reprocessed the RT-PCR reads with MiXCR, giving one entry per CDR3 protein. This sample yields about 1,700 distinct CDR3 sequences, of which approximately 15% are seen a single time; 20% to 25% belongs to the top ten. V was cut by 6 bases and J by 5 bases, with 24 bases left in between. The length of the CDR3 is 16 residues. CDR1 is SQVTM, CDR2 ANQGSEA, per germline. This sample was obtained before or after autologous hematopoietic stem cell transplantation (not recorded which). The receptor's source is a female donor with systemic sclerosis. The rearrangement joins TRBV29-1 to TRBJ2-3, with a possible D match to TRBD2 (7 bases). The CDR3 nucleotides read TGCAGCGTGTCTAAGCGGGGACACCCCCTGGGAGATACGCAGTATTTT. It yields the protein CSVSKRGHPLGDTQYF.